This T cell receptor beta chain emerged from a study of Ad26.COV2.S vaccination and SARS-CoV-2 variants. Treatment meaning: roughly 20 received Ad26.COV2.S at low or high dose, single or two shots; 5 received placebo; per-sample allocation not given. Samples analyzed were those drawn on day 63 after the first vaccine or placebo injection. The CDR3 is 12 amino acids. Looked up from germline, CDR1 is GTSNPN and CDR2 is SVGIG (reference sequence). V was pared by 1 base and J by 4 bases, with 8 bases between. Regarding this clone: Other DNA variants within this sample encode the same CDR3.

The assay was immunoSEQ multiplex PCR, and TCRdb's table has in-frame clones only and misses some. Seen here are some 520,000 clones, around 85% observed once, and the top ten hold roughly 13%. The receptor was isolated from a person aged 18-65 years who received the Ad26.COV2.S COVID-19 vaccine or a placebo. This specimen was peripheral blood, taken in a trial of Ad26.COV2.S vaccine versus placebo. J is TRBJ2-7 and V is TRBV30, with D tentatively TRBD2 (5 bases). DNA for the CDR3: TGTGCCTGGAGTGGTGGAGGTTACGAGCAGTACTTC. Residues: CAWSGGGYEQYF.